This entry lists 14 T cell receptor beta chains sequenced from one sample in a study of control samples from healthy donors and cancer patients. The assay was immunoSEQ multiplex PCR, and TCRdb's table has in-frame clones only and misses some. This sample has some 56,000 clones, with roughly 94% found just once. Sample: blood. The receptors originated from a young man in good health.

The J gene is TRBJ2-5, the V gene TRBV5-4; D tentatively reads TRBD1 or TRBD2 (5 bases each). V was cut by 3 bases and J by 3 bases, with 9 bases left in between. The CDR3 has 13 amino acids. Germline CDR1 is SGHNT and CDR2 is YYREEE (reference sequence). The CDR3 loop is CASSWGTEETQYF. The CDR3 bases are TGTGCCAGCAGCTGGGGGACGGAAGAGACCCAGTACTTC.

This chain links TRBV27 with TRBJ1-6; 9 bases line up with TRBD1. Trimming took 5 bases from V and 4 from J; bases not matched to a gene: 3. The CDR3 totals 15 residues. Germline V lookup: CDR1 MNHEY, CDR2 SMNVEV (reference sequence). The CDR3 bases are TGTGCCAGCAGTACCGGGACAGGGTATAATTCACCCCTCCACTTT. Its protein is CASSTGTGYNSPLHF.

The J gene is TRBJ1-1, the V gene TRBV7-8; no clear D. Trimming took 5 bases from V and 4 from J, leaving 14 bases between them. Germline V CDR1 and CDR2: SGHVS, FQNEAQ. The CDR3 loop spans 14 amino acids. CDR3 DNA: TGTGCCAGCAGCCGAGGTCTCGGGAGCACTGAAGCTTTCTTT. As protein: CASSRGLGSTEAFF. Combining the CDR3 with reference TRBV7-8 and TRBJ1-1 gives the whole variable domain GAGVSQSPRYKVAKRGQDVALRCDPISGHVSLFWYQQALGQGPEFLTYFQNEAQLDKSGLPSDRFFAERPEGSVSTLKIQRTQQEDSAVYLCASSRGLGSTEAFFGQGTRLTVV.

This chain joins TRBV21-1 and TRBJ1-5; the table's D call of TRBD1 was not tested on the DNA. TRBV21-1 is deemed a pseudogene. This CDR3 is 16 amino acids long. The CDR3 loop reads CASSKVETGAYQPQHF. For the CDR3, the DNA is TGTGCCAGCAGCAAAGTCGAGACAGGGGCTTATCAGCCCCAGCATTTT.

This chain uses TRBV29-1 with TRBJ2-7; 12 bases match TRBD2. This CDR3 is built from 15 residues. The germline V gene has CDR1 SQVTM and CDR2 ANQGSEA. V lost 6 bases, J lost 4 bases, and 10 bases stayed unmatched. CDR3 nucleotide sequence: TGCAGCGTCGACGGGACTAGCGGGTCCAGATACGAGCAGTACTTC. The encoded protein is CSVDGTSGSRYEQYF.

The rearrangement joins TRBV12-5 to TRBJ2-1; the match to TRBD2 covers 9 bases. The CDR3 spans 15 residues. V shed 2 bases, J shed 5 bases, and the junction held 4 bases outside the gene matches. Germline CDR1 and CDR2: LGHNT and FRNRAP. CDR3 sequence: CASGLIAGVNNEQFF. The CDR3 DNA is TGTGCTAGTGGTTTGATAGCGGGGGTTAACAATGAGCAGTTCTTC.

The J gene is TRBJ1-1, the V gene TRBV25-1; no clear D. The CDR3 has 14 residues. Germline CDR1 is MGHDK and CDR2 is SYGVNS. Trimming shortened V by 1 base and J by 1 base, and 7 bases separated the two germline ends. The chain's CDR3 is CASSESFPNTEAFF. The CDR3, as DNA: TGTGCCAGCAGTGAATCCTTCCCGAACACTGAAGCTTTCTTT.

Concerning this clone: One end of the junction fails to match germline, which may point to a read error. The chain links TRBV7-7 to TRBJ2-1, with 10 bases lining up with TRBD2. The CDR3 totals 15 residues. Germline CDR1 reads SSHAT; CDR2 reads FNYEAQ (reference sequence). The DNA of the CDR3 is TGTGCTAGCAGTGTTGGAAGCGGGAGGGCCGGTGAGCAGTTCTTC. Translated, it gives CASSVGSGRAGEQFF.

The chain recombines TRBV5-4 with TRBJ1-2; D gene ambiguous. In germline, CDR1 is SGHNT, CDR2 YYREEE (reference sequence). The CDR3 is 15 amino acids. Trimming took off 0 bases at V and 1 base at J, with 10 bases between the two ends. This CDR3 reads CASSLADRVNYGYTF. The CDR3 bases are TGTGCCAGCAGCTTGGCCGATAGGGTTAACTATGGCTACACCTTC.

The chain links TRBV4-3 to TRBJ2-5; 7 positions match TRBD2. After removal of 0 bases from V and 5 bases from J, the junction contained 12 bases not matched to a gene. Germline loops: CDR1 LGHNA, CDR2 YSLEER. The CDR3 totals 17 residues. DNA for the CDR3: TGCGCCAGCAGCCAAGATCGGCGGGCGGGAGATTGGGAGACCCAGTACTTC. As protein: CASSQDRRAGDWETQYF.

This clone occurred once. CDR3 region: CASSLGAGGVADTQYF. In DNA, the CDR3 is TGTGCCAGCAGCTTAGGGGCAGGGGGCGTAGCAGATACGCAGTATTTT. The chain links TRBV7-2 to TRBJ2-3, with 8 bases fitting TRBD1. CDR3 length: 16 amino acids. The germline V gene encodes CDR1 SGHTA and CDR2 FQGNSA. V was clipped by 1 base and J by 4 bases; unmatched bases: 7.

The sample holds one count of this clone. The chain couples TRBV6-5 to TRBJ1-1; 7 bases match TRBD1. With 6 bases clipped from V and 4 bases from J, the junction kept 8 bases outside the gene matches. Germline CDR1 and CDR2: MNHEY and SVGAGI. This CDR3 is 14 amino acids long. CDR3 in DNA: TGTGCCAGCAGCCCGCAGGGGACAGCCACTGAAGCTTTCTTT. Translated: CASSPQGTATEAFF.

This clone was seen a handful of times. The chain is built from TRBV6-4 and TRBJ2-6; D ambiguous. CDR3 size: 14 residues. Trimming left V 2 bases short and J 0 bases short, with 2 bases between. Germline V lookup: CDR1 MRHNA, CDR2 SNTAGT. The CDR3 sequence is CASSDNSGANVLTF. The CDR3 DNA sequence: TGTGCCAGCAGTGACAACTCTGGGGCCAACGTCCTGACTTTC.

V and J are TRBV3-1 (or the pseudogene TRBV3-2) and TRBJ2-7; 10 nucleotides align to TRBD2. The junction had 4 bases not matched to a gene; V was cut back by 5 bases and J by 3 bases. Germline CDR1 and CDR2: LGHDT and YNNKEL (reference sequence). This CDR3 has 14 residues. The CDR3 protein is CASSGSGRVYEQYF. The CDR3 DNA is TGTGCCAGCAGCGGGAGCGGGAGGGTCTACGAGCAGTACTTC.